Shown below are 27 T cell receptor beta chains from a single sample sequenced in a study of blood T cells in healthy people across ages. A sample-barcoded 5' primer and a J-beta primer mix were used in a second PCR of roughly 7 to 11 cycles. TCRdb fed the 5' RACE reads into MiXCR, producing one record per CDR3 protein. This table holds roughly 1,800,000 distinct CDR3 sequences, 49% found once. The specimen sequenced was blood. These TCRs come from a woman between 35 and 50 years old in good health.

The genes are TRBV4-1 and TRBJ2-7; 10 positions agree with TRBD1. With 0 bases clipped from V and 4 bases from J, the junction kept 9 bases outside the gene matches. Germline V gene lookup returns CDR1 MGHRA and CDR2 YSYEKL. The CDR3 covers 17 residues. Here the CDR3 reads CASSQEYTGDRGYEQYF. For the CDR3, the DNA is TGCGCCAGCAGCCAAGAATATACCGGGGACAGGGGTTACGAGCAGTACTTC.

There are a few counts of this clonotype. This chain joins TRBV20-1 and TRBJ2-1; unclear D gene. This CDR3 region has 10 residues. Germline V gene lookup returns CDR1 DFQATT and CDR2 SNEGSKA (reference sequence). The germline V and J ends were trimmed by 5 bases and 8 bases, with 7 bases remaining between them. The CDR3 coding sequence is TGCAGTGCTCGTTCCTATGAGCAGTTCTTC. Its protein product is CSARSYEQFF.

This chain links TRBV6-1 with TRBJ2-1, with 8 bases that match TRBD2. The CDR3 has 15 residues. J gave up 7 bases and V 4 bases, and 9 bases lay outside the gene matches. Germline assignment: CDR1 MNHNS and CDR2 SASEGT. CDR3 in DNA: TGTGCCAGCAGTGCCGGGGGGGCCGTCGTAAATGAGCAGTTCTTC. It translates to CASSAGGAVVNEQFF.

V usage is TRBV28 and J usage is TRBJ2-1, with D perhaps matching TRBD1 or TRBD2 (5 bases each). Germline loops: CDR1 MDHEN, CDR2 SYDVKM. Between the trimmed V and J ends, which lost 6 bases and 1 base, there was a span of 10 bases. This CDR3 spans 14 amino acids. CDR3 protein: CASRGEQSYNEQFF. CDR3 nucleotide sequence: TGTGCCAGCAGGGGGGAACAGTCCTACAATGAGCAGTTCTTC. The entire variable domain, with the rest obtained from reference TRBV28 and TRBJ2-1, is as follows: DVKVTQSSRYLVKRTGEKVFLECVQDMDHENMFWYRQDPGLGLRLIYFSYDVKMKEKGDIPEGYSVSREKKERFSLILESASTNQTSMYLCASRGEQSYNEQFFGPGTRLTVL.

The chain uses TRBV4-1 and TRBJ2-3; no clear D. V was pared by 0 bases and J by 2 bases, with 18 bases between. The CDR3 consists of 18 residues. Germline V gene lookup returns CDR1 MGHRA and CDR2 YSYEKL. The CDR3, as DNA: TGCGCCAGCAGCCAAGAGATGCCCGTCCGACCGAACACAGATACGCAGTATTTT. It is translated as CASSQEMPVRPNTDTQYF.

In this sample, this clonotype turned up once. The chain links TRBV6-5 to TRBJ2-5, with D perhaps TRBD2 (6 bases). This CDR3 contains 16 residues. Looked up from germline, CDR1 is MNHEY and CDR2 is SVGAGI. V was trimmed by 5 bases and J by 3 bases, leaving 19 bases between them. This chain's CDR3 is CASSIQGLLAEETQYF. The CDR3 DNA follows: TGTGCCAGCAGTATCCAAGGACTACTGGCAGAAGAGACCCAGTACTTC.

This chain uses TRBV5-4 with TRBJ2-3; unclear D gene. In germline, CDR1 is SGHNT, CDR2 YYREEE (reference sequence). Trimming took off 9 bases at V and 2 bases at J, with 13 bases between the two ends. There are 13 residues in the CDR3. CDR3 region: CANSKEYTDTQYF. The CDR3 nucleotides are TGTGCCAACTCGAAGGAGTACACAGATACGCAGTATTTT.

The sample holds a few counts of this clonotype. CDR3 residues: CASSVIGVTDTQYF. DNA of the CDR3: TGTGCCAGCAGCGTAATCGGGGTCACAGATACGCAGTATTTT. The chain recombines TRBV9 with TRBJ2-3; D may be TRBD2 (5 bases). The V end lost 1 base, the J end lost 2 bases, and 8 bases lay between the germline ends. CDR3 length: 14 amino acids. The germline V gene encodes CDR1 SGDLS and CDR2 YYNGEE.

With respect to this clonotype: The conserved phenylalanine or tryptophan normally closing the CDR3 is absent here, so this likely arose from a read error. No DNA is shown, since the ends of the CDR3 on it are uncertain; the CDR3 is the one TCRdb lists. The chain uses TRBV6-2 or TRBV6-3 and TRBJ2-1; the D call of TRBD1 is as the table states it, not checked on the DNA. The V gene's germline CDR1 is MNHEY and CDR2 SVGEGT. A total of 18 residues make up the CDR3, ends included. The CDR3 loop is CASSYPSTGPGNGYTFGS.

There are a few counts of this clonotype. V and J are TRBV7-8 and TRBJ2-3; D possibly corresponds to TRBD2 (7 bases). V was pared by 4 bases and J by 3 bases, with 14 bases between. This CDR3 spans 15 amino acids. Germline lookup yields CDR1 SGHVS and CDR2 FQNEAQ. CDR3 region: CASSSWGGGTDTQYF. The CDR3, as DNA: TGTGCCAGCAGCTCCTGGGGGGGCGGAACAGATACGCAGTATTTT. The full variable domain, its missing parts supplied by reference TRBV7-8 and TRBJ2-3, is GAGVSQSPRYKVAKRGQDVALRCDPISGHVSLFWYQQALGQGPEFLTYFQNEAQLDKSGLPSDRFFAERPEGSVSTLKIQRTQQEDSAVYLCASSSWGGGTDTQYFGPGTRLTVL.

This clonotype was recorded a few times. This chain connects TRBV6-5 to TRBJ2-3; D unresolved. The CDR3 contains 13 residues. V lost 7 bases, J lost 2 bases, and 10 bases lay in between. Germline assignment: CDR1 MNHEY and CDR2 SVGAGI. The CDR3 region has the DNA TGTGCCAGCACTGTCAGTTCCACAGATACGCAGTATTTT. As protein: CASTVSSTDTQYF.

Worth noting for this clonotype: A much bigger clone sits one base away, suggesting this may be a read error. This CDR3 reads CASSPDFSGVNVLTF. CDR3 DNA: TGTGCCAGCAGCCCCGATTTCTCTGGGGTCAACGTCCTGACTTTC. J is TRBJ2-6 and V is TRBV7-2; D remains unclear. The CDR3 loop spans 15 amino acids. Germline CDR1 is SGHTA and CDR2 is FQGNSA. The variable domain in full, completed from reference TRBV7-2 and TRBJ2-6, reads GAGVSQSPSNKVTEKGKDVELRCDPISGHTALYWYRQSLGQGLEFLIYFQGNSAPDKSGLPSDRFSAERTGGSVSTLTIQRTQQEDSAVYLCASSPDFSGVNVLTFGAGSRLTVL.

There are a few counts of this clonotype. CDR3 residues: CASSLVRNDEQYF. The CDR3 DNA is TGTGCCAGCAGCTTGGTGCGTAACGACGAGCAGTACTTC. The chain joins TRBV7-9 to TRBJ2-4; D is uncertain. The J call may be faulty, since TRBJ2-7 better matches the DNA end. Germline loops: CDR1 SEHNR, CDR2 FQNEAQ (reference sequence). The CDR3 totals 13 residues.

The rearrangement uses TRBV4-2 and TRBJ1-2; 7 bases are a match to TRBD1. With V trimmed by 0 bases and J by 4 bases, 8 bases remained unmatched. Germline CDR1 LGHNA, CDR2 YNFKEQ. CDR3 length: 16 amino acids. The CDR3 DNA follows: TGTGCCAGCAGCCAAGATGCCAGGGGGGCTGGCTATGGCTACACCTTC. This translates into CASSQDARGAGYGYTF.

The genes are TRBV24-1 and TRBJ2-7; TRBD1 agrees at 7 bases. Trimming at V came to 3 bases and at J to 3 bases, leaving 7 bases not matched to a gene. There are 15 residues in the CDR3. CDR1 is KGHDR, CDR2 SFDVKD, per germline. CDR3 loop: CATSDTGTAIYEQYF. The CDR3 DNA follows: TGTGCCACCAGTGATACCGGGACAGCTATCTACGAGCAGTACTTC.

The rearrangement uses TRBV27 and TRBJ1-2, with 7 bases fitting TRBD1. The V and J ends lost 6 bases and 6 bases, in that order; junction bases with no gene match: 13. In germline, CDR1 is MNHEY, CDR2 SMNVEV (reference sequence). This CDR3 spans 15 amino acids. The CDR3 DNA sequence: TGTGCCAGCAGCTCCATGCCAGGGGGAAGGGATGGCTACACCTTC. It is translated as CASSSMPGGRDGYTF.

The CDR3 sequence: CASSPPRKAERGGPDTQYF. In DNA, the CDR3 is TGTGCCAGCTCACCACCGCGGAAGGCCGAGCGGGGGGGCCCAGATACGCAGTATTTT. V gene TRBV18 combines with J gene TRBJ2-3, with TRBD2 matching 10 bases. Looked up from germline, CDR1 is KGHSH and CDR2 is LQKENI. This CDR3 has 19 amino acids. J lost 4 bases, V lost 0 bases, and 13 bases had no gene match.

The chain recombines TRBV28 with TRBJ2-6, with D unclear. The germline gives CDR1 MDHEN, CDR2 SYDVKM. V dropped 7 bases and J dropped 0 bases, with 10 bases sitting between them. This CDR3 has 15 residues. The CDR3 DNA reads as TGTGCCAGCATTCCCCGAACCTCTGGGGCCAACGTCCTGACTTTC. Residues: CASIPRTSGANVLTF.

The CDR3 region has the DNA TGTGCCAGCAGCGTAGCTACGGGCAGGGAGACCCAGTACTTC. Protein: CASSVATGRETQYF. The V call is TRBV9, the J call TRBJ2-5; D ambiguous. The germline V gene has CDR1 SGDLS and CDR2 YYNGEE. This CDR3 spans 14 amino acids. Between the trimmed V and J ends, which lost 0 bases and 5 bases, there was a span of 11 bases.

This clonotype was seen more than once but under ten times. The chain uses TRBV6-6 and TRBJ2-5; 8 bases fit TRBD1. J was trimmed by 5 bases and V by 5 bases; bases with no gene match: 13. Germline CDR1 and CDR2: MNHNY and SVGAGI (reference sequence). This CDR3 is 16 amino acids long. The CDR3 nucleotides are TGTGCCAGCAGTCTCCGAACAGGGGGAAGGCAGGAGACCCAGTACTTC. It specifies CASSLRTGGRQETQYF.

A few counts support this clonotype. The J gene is TRBJ2-5, the V gene TRBV5-1; 8 bases match TRBD2. J lost 2 bases, V lost 2 bases, and 5 bases had no gene match. The germline V gene encodes CDR1 SGHRS and CDR2 YFSETQ. This CDR3 is built from 15 residues. The CDR3 region is CASSFGGGRQETQYF. CDR3 nucleotide sequence: TGCGCCAGCAGCTTTGGCGGGGGGCGACAAGAGACCCAGTACTTC. Using reference TRBV5-1 and TRBJ2-5 for the parts outside the CDR3, the full variable domain is KAGVTQTPRYLIKTRGQQVTLSCSPISGHRSVSWYQQTPGQGLQFLFEYFSETQRNKGNFPGRFSGRQFSNSRSEMNVSTLELGDSALYLCASSFGGGRQETQYFGPGTRLLVL.

This sequence joins TRBV19 and TRBJ1-2; D might be TRBD1 (5 bases). The CDR3 loop spans 16 amino acids. Looked up from germline, CDR1 is LNHDA and CDR2 is SQIVND (reference sequence). The V and J ends lost 5 bases and 0 bases respectively, with 16 bases between them. Here the CDR3 reads CASSRSAGPSNYGYTF. CDR3 nucleotides: TGTGCCAGTAGTCGGTCGGCAGGGCCCTCTAACTATGGCTACACCTTC.

V gene TRBV20-1 combines with J gene TRBJ2-1; D ambiguous. The J call is uncertain, as TRBJ2-7 better fits the DNA end. Germline V gives CDR1 DFQATT, CDR2 SNEGSKA (reference sequence). The CDR3 extends over 15 amino acids. The CDR3 region is CSASQNENSYNEQYF. The CDR3 DNA reads TGCAGTGCTAGTCAGAACGAAAACTCCTACAATGAGCAGTACTTC.

This clonotype was recorded a few times. The rearrangement joins TRBV20-1 to TRBJ2-5, with 11 positions matching TRBD2. Trimming at V came to 6 bases and at J to 2 bases, leaving 8 bases not matched to a gene. Germline V gene sequence: CDR1 DFQATT, CDR2 SNEGSKA (reference sequence). This CDR3 comprises 15 residues. The CDR3 protein is CSAISSGGRQETQYF. In DNA form, the CDR3 reads TGCAGTGCCATATCTAGCGGGGGGCGGCAAGAGACCCAGTACTTC.

This clonotype has ten or more counts. The rearrangement links TRBV11-1 to TRBJ2-7; D is possibly TRBD1 (5 bases). Trimming shortened V by 2 bases and J by 3 bases, and 8 bases separated the two germline ends. CDR3 length: 13 amino acids. Germline loops: CDR1 SGHAT, CDR2 FQDESV (reference sequence). CDR3 sequence reads: CASSLTGDYEQYF. As DNA, the CDR3 is TGTGCCAGCAGCTTAACAGGAGACTACGAGCAGTACTTC.

A few counts support this clonotype. CDR3 coding DNA: TGCGCCAGCAGCTACAAGTTTCGGTCTACAGATACGCAGTATTTT. This translates into CASSYKFRSTDTQYF. This chain connects TRBV4-1 to TRBJ2-3; no firm D call. Germline V lookup: CDR1 MGHRA, CDR2 YSYEKL. This CDR3 has 15 amino acids. Deletions cut 5 bases from V and 3 bases from J, with 15 bases between.

This clonotype was picked up a small number of times. The gene calls are TRBV7-9 and TRBJ2-5; no reliable D call. Germline V gene sequence: CDR1 SEHNR, CDR2 FQNEAQ (reference sequence). Between the trimmed V and J ends, which lost 2 bases and 0 bases, there was a span of 10 bases. This CDR3 has 15 residues. Written as DNA, the CDR3 is TGTGCCAGCAGCTTAAGACCGCCGTACCAAGAGACCCAGTACTTC. Its translation is CASSLRPPYQETQYF. Based on the CDR3 plus reference TRBV7-9 and TRBJ2-5, the full variable domain is DTGVSQNPRHKITKRGQNVTFRCDPISEHNRLYWYRQTLGQGPEFLTYFQNEAQLEKSRLLSDRFSAERPKGSFSTLEIQRTEQGDSAMYLCASSLRPPYQETQYFGPGTRLLVL.